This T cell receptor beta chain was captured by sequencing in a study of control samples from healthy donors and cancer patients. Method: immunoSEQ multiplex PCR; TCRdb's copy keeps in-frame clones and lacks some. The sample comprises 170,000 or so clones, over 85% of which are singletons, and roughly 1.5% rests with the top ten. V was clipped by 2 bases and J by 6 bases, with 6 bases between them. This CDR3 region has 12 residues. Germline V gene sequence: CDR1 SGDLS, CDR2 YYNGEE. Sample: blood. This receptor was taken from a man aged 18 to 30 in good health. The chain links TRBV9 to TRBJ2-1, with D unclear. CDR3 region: CASSVETNEQFF. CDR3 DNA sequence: TGTGCCAGCAGCGTTGAAACCAATGAGCAGTTCTTC.